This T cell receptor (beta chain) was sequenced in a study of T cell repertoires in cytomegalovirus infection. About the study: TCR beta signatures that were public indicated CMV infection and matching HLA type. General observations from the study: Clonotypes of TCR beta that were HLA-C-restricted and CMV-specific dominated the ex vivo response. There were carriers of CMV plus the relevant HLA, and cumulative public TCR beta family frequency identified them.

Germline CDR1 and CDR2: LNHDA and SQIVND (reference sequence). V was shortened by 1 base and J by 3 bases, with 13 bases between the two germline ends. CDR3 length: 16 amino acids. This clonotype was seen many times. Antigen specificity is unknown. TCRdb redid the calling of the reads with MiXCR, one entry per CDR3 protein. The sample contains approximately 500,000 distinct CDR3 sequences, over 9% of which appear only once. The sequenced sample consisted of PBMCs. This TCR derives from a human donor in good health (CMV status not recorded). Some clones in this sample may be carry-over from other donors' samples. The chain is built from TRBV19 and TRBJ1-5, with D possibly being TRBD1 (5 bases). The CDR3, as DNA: TGTGCCAGTAGTATAGTTGGCACCAGGGACAATCAGCCCCAGCATTTT. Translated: CASSIVGTRDNQPQHF.